Below, 5 T cell receptor beta chains from the same sample are listed, as sequenced in a study of T-cell reconstitution after alpha-beta-depleted transplantation in children (dated by TCRdb to about 2016). Library generation was performed with PCR. Sequenced on an Illumina HiSeq 2500. TCR libraries were prepared with molecular barcoding, using unique molecular identifiers to normalize TCRbeta repertoire quantification. Starting from the raw public reads, TCRdb applied fastp trimming at Q25, assembled clones with MiXCR and retained in-frame beta chains. CDR3 protein sequences are deduplicated, and each keeps its most common genes and DNA. This sample is represented by hundreds of thousands of distinct CDR3 sequences; about 10% of them were singletons. The top ten hold roughly 4% of the sample. Sequencing used PBMCs from the stem cell graft donor, obtained from the stem cell graft. Source of these receptors: a human donor who donated a stem cell graft to a child with acute myeloid leukemia.

This clonotype was picked up a small number of times. This chain joins TRBV24-1 and TRBJ1-2; no clear D gene. The CDR3 has 12 amino acids. Germline loops: CDR1 KGHDR, CDR2 SFDVKD. V lost 2 bases to trimming and J lost 4 bases, with 4 bases between them. The CDR3 DNA follows: TGTGCCACCAGTGATTCCATCTATGGCTACACCTTC. Translation: CATSDSIYGYTF.

The CDR3 loop reads CASSVRLTYEQYF. In DNA, the CDR3 is TGTGCCAGCAGTGTCAGGCTTACCTACGAGCAGTACTTC. The chain combines TRBV12-3 or TRBV12-4 with TRBJ2-7; no firm D call. The ends were cut back, 5 bases at V and 2 bases at J, with 10 bases in the middle. The CDR3 runs 13 residues.

This clonotype occurred a few times. V is TRBV30 and J is TRBJ2-7; 10 bases agree with TRBD1. The CDR3 runs 12 residues. V was pared by 5 bases and J by 5 bases, with 3 bases of the junction left unmatched. The V gene's germline CDR1 is GTSNPN and CDR2 SVGIG (reference sequence). CDR3 DNA sequence: TGTGCCTGGGGGGGACAGGGGCACGAGCAGTACTTC. It codes for CAWGGQGHEQYF.

This clonotype was picked up many times. The chain combines TRBV4-3 with TRBJ2-1, with TRBD2 matching over 14 bases. The CDR3 contains 20 residues. After removal of 0 bases from V and 3 bases from J, the junction contained 10 bases not matched to a gene. The germline CDR1 and CDR2 sequences are LGHNA and YSLEER. The CDR3 DNA reads as TGCGCCAGCAGCCAAGATTTGACTAGCGGGAGGGCCGACGACTACAATGAGCAGTTCTTC. Translating it yields CASSQDLTSGRADDYNEQFF.

This sequence joins TRBV5-1 and TRBJ2-1; D perhaps matches TRBD2 (7 bases). This CDR3 is built from 16 residues. Germline CDR1 SGHRS, CDR2 YFSETQ. With 7 bases removed from V and 0 bases from J, the gap between germline ends came to 17 bases. The CDR3 region is CASAGGGGSSYNEQFF. Here the CDR3 DNA reads TGCGCCAGCGCTGGAGGGGGAGGGAGCTCCTACAATGAGCAGTTCTTC.